Detailed here is one T cell receptor (beta chain). Antigen: not known. This sample is drawn from a study of T cells after yellow fever vaccination. Universal primer sites and UMIs were introduced during 5'RACE template-switching synthesis of TCR cDNA. TCRdb reprocessed the 5' RACE reads via MiXCR and lists one record per CDR3 protein. The sample contains some 550,000 distinct CDR3 sequences, roughly a fifth of which appear only once. This CDR3 is built from 14 residues. Trimming shortened V by 2 bases and J by 5 bases, and 12 bases separated the two germline ends. Germline CDR1 reads MNHEY; CDR2 reads SMNVEV (reference sequence). The study's findings and limits: FACS-sorted repertoires could harbor abundant contaminating bulk-population clonotypes. At 95% to 96% for CD4 and 75% to 90% for CD8, most primary-vaccination clones showed up again after the booster. Compared with primary, the secondary response was weaker and peaked at day 5, not 15.

This chain links TRBV27 with TRBJ2-5, with D maybe TRBD2 (5 bases). The sequencing here drew on PBMCs, taken 15 days after the yellow fever booster vaccination. The receptor's source is a man aged 25-40 years who received the YFV17D yellow fever vaccine. The CDR3 sequence is CASSLRGPGETQYF. The DNA of the CDR3 is TGTGCCAGCAGTTTAAGAGGCCCGGGGGAGACCCAGTACTTC.